The entry that follows covers one T cell receptor beta chain sequence. The record originates from a study of blood T cell repertoires in COVID-19. Study in general: Sample material is recorded as cDNA or gDNA derived from T cells, B-cell-depleted T cells, or PBMCs.

Data came from immunoSEQ multiplex PCR; TCRdb stores just in-frame clones and leaves some out. Here the sample spans approximately 200,000 clones, approximately 78% being singletons. Categorization into cohorts depended on clinical history that participants reported. The clonotype originates from a man in his forties or fifties who had recovered from COVID-19. The specimen was PBMCs or T cells enriched from blood (not recorded which).

CDR3 region: CASSRTGGYEAFF. For the CDR3, the DNA is TGCGCCAGCTCGCGGACAGGGGGGTACGAAGCTTTCTTT. This sequence joins TRBV10-2 and TRBJ1-1; 10 bases agree with TRBD1. This CDR3 contains 13 residues. Germline lookup yields CDR1 WSHSY and CDR2 SAAADI. J lost 8 bases, V lost 8 bases, and 8 bases had no gene match.